A single sample is the source of the 28 T cell receptor beta chains below, sequenced in a study of blood T cell repertoires in COVID-19. The repertoire was sequenced with immunoSEQ multiplex PCR; TCRdb's copy has only in-frame clones and lacks some. The repertoire holds about 280,000 clones, with about four fifths as singletons. What was sequenced was peripheral blood. Receptors originate from a woman between 50 and 59 years old who had recovered from COVID-19.

The rearrangement links TRBV18 to TRBJ2-2; D call uncertain. CDR1 KGHSH and CDR2 LQKENI come from the germline V gene. V dropped 1 base and J dropped 6 bases, with 12 bases sitting between them. The CDR3 covers 15 residues. CDR3 region: CASSPQSGSAGELFF. The CDR3 nucleotides read TGTGCCAGCTCACCACAGTCGGGTTCCGCCGGGGAGCTGTTTTTT.

The chain is built from TRBV28 and TRBJ2-3; 10 bases are a match to TRBD1. Germline-derived CDR1 and CDR2 are MDHEN and SYDVKM. The J segment lost 4 bases and the V segment lost 3 bases, leaving 4 bases of the junction unmatched. The CDR3 is 15 amino acids. The CDR3 region has the DNA TGTGCCAGCAGTTTGGGGACAGGGGATGCAGATACGCAGTATTTT. Encoded protein: CASSLGTGDADTQYF. The variable domain in full, with the rest retrieved from reference TRBV28 and TRBJ2-3, is DVKVTQSSRYLVKRTGEKVFLECVQDMDHENMFWYRQDPGLGLRLIYFSYDVKMKEKGDIPEGYSVSREKKERFSLILESASTNQTSMYLCASSLGTGDADTQYFGPGTRLTVL.

The chain links TRBV27 to TRBJ2-7, with a weak D call TRBD2 (6 bases). The CDR3 consists of 15 residues. CDR1 and CDR2 from the germline V gene are MNHEY and SMNVEV (reference sequence). V was trimmed by 5 bases and J by 4 bases, leaving 18 bases between them. The CDR3, as DNA: TGTGCCAGCAGTGACCGCGGGGCGGGGAATTACGAGCAGTACTTC. This sequence encodes CASSDRGAGNYEQYF.

The CDR3 coding sequence is TGTGCCAGCAGCCCTCGTGAAGGGGGAGGCAATCAGCCCCAGCATTTT. Its protein product is CASSPREGGGNQPQHF. V usage is TRBV7-2 and J usage is TRBJ1-5; possible D gene TRBD1, 6 bases. V was trimmed by 5 bases and J by 2 bases, leaving 16 bases between them. Germline V gives CDR1 SGHTA, CDR2 FQGNSA. There are 16 residues in the CDR3.

This clone was observed a handful of times. The V gene is TRBV18, the J gene TRBJ2-7, with 8 bases aligning to TRBD1. With 2 bases clipped from V and 5 bases from J, the junction kept 5 bases outside the gene matches. Germline loops: CDR1 KGHSH, CDR2 LQKENI. This CDR3 has 14 residues. Here the CDR3 reads CASSPGTGNHEQYF. Written as DNA, the CDR3 is TGTGCCAGCTCACCAGGGACAGGCAACCACGAGCAGTACTTC. The complete variable domain, with remaining parts taken from reference TRBV18 and TRBJ2-7, reads NAGVMQNPRHLVRRRGQEARLRCSPMKGHSHVYWYRQLPEEGLKFMVYLQKENIIDESGMPKERFSAEFPKEGPSILRIQQVVRGDSAAYFCASSPGTGNHEQYFGPGTRLTVT.

This clone was seen a single time. V is TRBV7-2 and J is TRBJ1-1; 9 bases are shared with TRBD1. J lost 11 bases, V lost 4 bases, and 14 bases had no gene match. This CDR3 region has 15 residues. Germline lookup yields CDR1 SGHTA and CDR2 FQGNSA. The CDR3 sequence: CASSSTGGFRTDAFF. The CDR3 DNA sequence: TGTGCCAGCAGCTCGACAGGGGGATTCAGAACCGACGCTTTCTTT.

This chain joins TRBV6-2 or TRBV6-3 and TRBJ1-5, with D possibly TRBD1 on 5 matching bases. This CDR3 region has 13 residues. Germline V gene data show CDR1 as MNHEY and CDR2 as SVGEGT. V gave up 6 bases and J gave up 4 bases, with 10 bases separating them. The CDR3 bases are TGTGCCAGCAGCCCTACAGGAAATCAGCCCCAGCATTTT. This encodes CASSPTGNQPQHF.

The chain uses TRBV7-2 and TRBJ2-1; possible D gene TRBD2, 6 bases. V was clipped by 5 bases and J by 13 bases, with 15 bases between them. Germline loops: CDR1 SGHTA, CDR2 FQGNSA. CDR3 length equals 12 residues. The CDR3 nucleotides read TGTGCCAGCAGCGGTAGGCGGAGGGATCAGTTCTTC. It yields the protein CASSGRRRDQFF.

The chain joins TRBV23-1 to TRBJ1-3; D is perhaps TRBD1 (5 bases). TRBV23-1 is flagged as an ORF with uncertain function. The ends were cut back, 1 base at V and 0 bases at J, with 16 bases in the middle. The CDR3 runs to 18 residues. CDR3 loop: CASSQFENRSYSGNTIYF. The CDR3 DNA reads as TGCGCCAGCAGTCAATTCGAGAACAGGTCCTACTCTGGAAACACCATATATTTT.

In this sample, this clone turned up a few times. The rearrangement uses TRBV6-6 and TRBJ2-2; 8 nucleotides agree with TRBD1. After removal of 6 bases from V and 2 bases from J, the junction contained 5 bases not matched to a gene. CDR1 and CDR2 from the germline V gene are MNHNY and SVGAGI (reference sequence). The CDR3 length is 15 residues. The DNA for the CDR3 is TGTGCCAGCAGCCACAGGGGGAGTAACACCGGGGAGCTGTTTTTT. Translation: CASSHRGSNTGELFF.

This sequence joins TRBV5-5 and TRBJ2-5; no clear D gene. The germline CDR1 and CDR2 sequences are SGHKS and YYEKEE (reference sequence). V lost 0 bases, J lost 2 bases, and 5 bases lay in between. This CDR3 comprises 13 residues. The CDR3 DNA sequence: TGTGCCAGCAGCTTGGCAGAACAAGAGACCCAGTACTTC. It translates to CASSLAEQETQYF. Complete variable domain (other parts from reference TRBV5-5 and TRBJ2-5): DAGVTQSPTHLIKTRGQQVTLRCSPISGHKSVSWYQQVLGQGPQFIFQYYEKEERGRGNFPDRFSARQFPNYSSELNVNALLLGDSALYLCASSLAEQETQYFGPGTRLLVL.

The chain combines TRBV7-8 with TRBJ2-1, with D unresolved. Trimming took off 6 bases at V and 1 base at J, with 16 bases between the two ends. This CDR3 has 16 residues. The V gene's germline CDR1 is SGHVS and CDR2 FQNEAQ. As DNA, the CDR3 is TGTGCCAGCAGGCTAGAGGCCGGCGGTTCCTACAATGAGCAGTTCTTC. This codes for CASRLEAGGSYNEQFF.

The chain is built from TRBV5-6 and TRBJ2-1, with D perhaps matching TRBD2 (5 bases). Trimming removed 4 bases from V and 11 bases from J, with 19 bases in between. Germline lookup yields CDR1 SGHDT and CDR2 YYEEEE. The CDR3 consists of 14 residues. As DNA, the CDR3 is TGTGCCAGCAGCACCGGGGTACAGACTAACAAGCAGTTCTTC. It codes for CASSTGVQTNKQFF.

CDR3 region: CASSLAMAGRTEAFF. The CDR3 DNA is TGTGCCAGCAGCTTAGCCATGGCAGGGAGGACTGAAGCTTTCTTT. The chain has TRBV11-2 and TRBJ1-1; weak D call: TRBD1 (5 bases). The CDR3 sequence is 15 residues long. Germline V gene data show CDR1 as SGHAT and CDR2 as FQNNGV. V was trimmed by 1 base and J by 5 bases, leaving 14 bases between them.

The V call is TRBV7-2, the J call TRBJ2-1; a possible D gene is TRBD1 (5 bases). The V and J ends lost 6 bases and 9 bases respectively, with 15 bases between them. Germline V lookup: CDR1 SGHTA, CDR2 FQGNSA. This CDR3 spans 13 amino acids. CDR3 in amino acids: CASRSGPQGEQFF. As DNA, the CDR3 is TGTGCCAGCAGATCCGGGCCCCAGGGTGAGCAGTTCTTC.

The V call is TRBV28, the J call TRBJ2-5; 7 bases match TRBD1. The CDR3 extends over 15 amino acids. Looked up from germline, CDR1 is MDHEN and CDR2 is SYDVKM. Trimming removed 5 bases from V and 3 bases from J; junction bases left unmatched: 9. CDR3 bases: TGTGCCAGCAGTACCCACCCGGGACAGAAAGAGACCCAGTACTTC. It translates to CASSTHPGQKETQYF.

The chain has TRBV13 and TRBJ2-2; the match to TRBD1 covers 8 bases. Per the germline V gene, CDR1 is PRHDT and CDR2 is FYEKMQ (reference sequence). This CDR3 spans 14 amino acids. The V gene end was trimmed by 3 bases and the J gene end by 7 bases; junction bases not matched to a gene: 4. CDR3: CASSFGQGFGELFF. The CDR3, as DNA: TGTGCCAGCAGCTTCGGACAGGGTTTCGGGGAGCTGTTTTTT.

J is TRBJ2-6 and V is TRBV12-5, with a possible D match to TRBD2 (6 bases). V was shortened by 7 bases and J by 1 base, with 8 bases between the two germline ends. Per the germline V gene, CDR1 is LGHNT and CDR2 is FRNRAP. CDR3 length: 14 amino acids. CDR3 DNA: TGTGCTAGTGCCGCGGGGTCTGGGGCCAACGTCCTGACTTTC. Translating gives CASAAGSGANVLTF. The entire variable domain, with the rest obtained from reference TRBV12-5 and TRBJ2-6, is as follows: DARVTQTPRHKVTEMGQEVTMRCQPILGHNTVFWYRQTMMQGLELLAYFRNRAPLDDSGMPKDRFSAEMPDATLATLKIQPSEPRDSAVYFCASAAGSGANVLTFGAGSRLTVL.

The chain recombines TRBV11-1 with TRBJ2-4; 8 bases align to TRBD1. The CDR3 extends over 13 amino acids. V shed 7 bases, J shed 5 bases, and the junction held 4 bases outside the gene matches. Per germline, CDR1 SGHAT and CDR2 FQDESV (reference sequence). The DNA of the CDR3 is TGTGCCAGCAAAGGGACAGGACAAAACATTCAGTACTTC. The encoded protein is CASKGTGQNIQYF.

Only a few counts were recorded for this clone. The chain combines TRBV5-4 with TRBJ2-2; TRBD1 matches at 9 bases. CDR1 and CDR2 (germline): SGHNT, YYREEE (reference sequence). J was trimmed by 5 bases and V by 4 bases; bases with no gene match: 3. The CDR3 is made up of 14 amino acids. CDR3 region: CASSPTGGTGELFF. For the CDR3, the DNA is TGTGCCAGCAGCCCGACAGGGGGGACCGGGGAGCTGTTTTTT.

The chain recombines TRBV6-5 with TRBJ1-2, with D perhaps TRBD1 (5 bases). V shed 6 bases and J shed 5 bases, with 16 bases lying between them. This CDR3 region has 14 residues. Germline CDR1 is MNHEY and CDR2 is SVGAGI. This CDR3 reads CASREGTGFYGYTF. The DNA of the CDR3 is TGTGCCAGCAGGGAGGGGACGGGGTTTTATGGCTACACCTTC.

The table lists this clone with a few counts. V gene TRBV7-3 combines with J gene TRBJ1-1; possible D gene TRBD1, 5 bases. The CDR3 runs 17 residues. Germline V gives CDR1 SGHTA, CDR2 FQGTGA. Trimming shortened V by 0 bases and J by 1 base, and 15 bases separated the two germline ends. The DNA of the CDR3 is TGTGCCAGCAGCTTAACGGGGAGGGGCAGGGCGAACACTGAAGCTTTCTTT. This codes for CASSLTGRGRANTEAFF.

The CDR3 protein is CASTPAGTGAYEQYF. CDR3 nucleotides: TGCGCCAGCACCCCGGCCGGGACAGGGGCCTACGAGCAGTACTTC. V usage is TRBV5-1 and J usage is TRBJ2-7; 10 positions agree with TRBD1. This CDR3 comprises 15 residues. The junction had 8 bases not matched to a gene; V was cut back by 6 bases and J by 2 bases. Germline CDR1 is SGHRS and CDR2 is YFSETQ.

J is TRBJ1-2 and V is TRBV2, with D hard to call. The germline gives CDR1 SNHLY, CDR2 FYNNEI. Trimming shortened V by 4 bases and J by 5 bases, and 8 bases separated the two germline ends. There are 12 residues in the CDR3. Here the CDR3 reads CASSGEAYGYTF. The CDR3 nucleotides read TGTGCCAGCAGTGGGGAGGCGTATGGCTACACCTTC.

The chain combines TRBV11-2 with TRBJ2-2, with unresolved D. V lost 3 bases and J 4 bases, leaving 9 bases between the germline ends. Germline-derived CDR1 and CDR2 are SGHAT and FQNNGV. CDR3 length: 14 amino acids. CDR3 sequence reads: CASSFNGRTGELFF. DNA for the CDR3: TGTGCCAGCAGCTTTAACGGTCGCACCGGGGAGCTGTTTTTT.

The chain employs TRBV28 and TRBJ1-1, with 9 bases aligning to TRBD1. V shed 4 bases, J shed 7 bases, and the junction held 7 bases outside the gene matches. Germline V gene data show CDR1 as MDHEN and CDR2 as SYDVKM. This CDR3 is 14 amino acids long. The CDR3 DNA follows: TGTGCCAGCAGTTCCGGACAGGGGCCAGGTGAAGCTTTCTTT. Amino acids: CASSSGQGPGEAFF.

J is TRBJ1-1 and V is TRBV7-9; no clear D gene. Trimming took 5 bases from V and 5 from J, leaving 24 bases between them. The CDR3 runs 17 residues. Looked up from germline, CDR1 is SEHNR and CDR2 is FQNEAQ (reference sequence). The CDR3 sequence is CASSPGLLIKGGTEAFF. As DNA, the CDR3 is TGTGCCAGCAGCCCCGGTCTTCTCATAAAGGGAGGTACTGAAGCTTTCTTT.

This chain connects TRBV11-2 to TRBJ2-7; no definite D call. The germline CDR1 and CDR2 sequences are SGHAT and FQNNGV. V gave up 5 bases and J gave up 0 bases, with 8 bases separating them. The CDR3 has 13 amino acids. The DNA of the CDR3 is TGTGCCAGCAGCCAGACTGACTCCTACGAGCAGTACTTC. As protein: CASSQTDSYEQYF.